Below are 24 T cell receptor beta chains sequenced from a single sample in a study of cytomegalovirus exposure and HLA in healthy donors. Amplification used 60 Vbeta primers and 13 Jbeta primers. Repertoires were generated with immunoSEQ multiplex PCR, while TCRdb's copy carries only in-frame clones and drops some. The sample shows 100,000 to 150,000 clones, roughly four fifths of them seen only once. The material sequenced was PBMCs. Source of these receptors: a woman between 40 and 55 years old in good health and CMV-seropositive.

V and J are TRBV10-3 and TRBJ1-1, with D perhaps matching TRBD1 (5 bases). CDR1 is ENHRY, CDR2 SYGVKD, per germline. The CDR3 sequence is 12 residues long. Trimming took off 5 bases at V and 5 bases at J, with 9 bases between the two ends. CDR3 DNA sequence: TGTGCCATCAGTATCCGGGGGACTGAAGCTTTCTTT. It translates to CAISIRGTEAFF.

This rearrangement joins TRBV6-6 to TRBJ2-5; D gene uncertain. The CDR3 is 12 amino acids. The V gene's germline CDR1 is MNHNY and CDR2 SVGAGI (reference sequence). V lost 7 bases, J lost 5 bases, and 11 bases lay in between. The CDR3: CASKAHGETQYF. CDR3 DNA: TGTGCCAGCAAGGCCCACGGGGAGACCCAGTACTTC.

CDR3 in amino acids: CASSRGMNTEAFF. The CDR3 DNA follows: TGTGCCAGCAGTAGGGGCATGAACACTGAAGCTTTCTTT. The V and J genes are TRBV6-5 and TRBJ1-1; possibly TRBD1 for D (5 bases). With 5 bases removed from V and 0 bases from J, the gap between germline ends came to 7 bases. Per the germline V gene, CDR1 is MNHEY and CDR2 is SVGAGI. The CDR3 has 13 amino acids.

The CDR3 here is CASSPLRRQTNQPQHF. The CDR3 DNA sequence: TGTGCCAGCTCACCACTCCGGCGGCAGACGAATCAGCCCCAGCATTTT. The chain couples TRBV18 to TRBJ1-5; D is undetermined. Germline CDR1 and CDR2: KGHSH and LQKENI. Trimming pared 1 base from V and 4 bases from J, leaving 14 bases between. The CDR3 sequence is 16 residues long. The entire variable domain, with the rest obtained from reference TRBV18 and TRBJ1-5, is as follows: NAGVMQNPRHLVRRRGQEARLRCSPMKGHSHVYWYRQLPEEGLKFMVYLQKENIIDESGMPKERFSAEFPKEGPSILRIQQVVRGDSAAYFCASSPLRRQTNQPQHFGDGTRLSIL.

V gene TRBV5-1 combines with J gene TRBJ2-5, with 7 nucleotides matching TRBD1. TRBJ2-7 explains the end of the DNA better; the J call may be wrong. This CDR3 region has 14 residues. In germline, CDR1 is SGHRS, CDR2 YFSETQ. CDR3 DNA: TGCGCCAGCAGCCCAAACCCGTCAGGGGGCGAGCAGTACTTC. It specifies CASSPNPSGGEQYF.

This clone showed up just a few times. J is TRBJ1-1 and V is TRBV6-1; D is unresolved. The CDR3 has 14 residues. Germline CDR1 and CDR2: MNHNS and SASEGT. V was trimmed by 4 bases and J by 0 bases, leaving 9 bases between them. The CDR3 coding sequence is TGTGCCAGCAGTGTGAGGCAGATGAACACTGAAGCTTTCTTT. This encodes CASSVRQMNTEAFF.

This clone appeared a few times. V and J are TRBV11-3 and TRBJ2-3; 12 nucleotides match TRBD2. The germline gives CDR1 SGHNT, CDR2 YENEEA. V lost 5 bases and J lost 2; bases outside the gene matches: 5. The CDR3 is 16 amino acids. The CDR3 DNA sequence: TGTGCCAGCAGCAAACGGACTAGCGGGATCACAGATACGCAGTATTTT. This encodes CASSKRTSGITDTQYF.

The CDR3 coding sequence is TGTGCCAGCAGTTTAGGGATGGGACAATGGAACGAGCAGTACTTC. This sequence encodes CASSLGMGQWNEQYF. V and J are TRBV27 and TRBJ2-5; D perhaps matches TRBD1 (6 bases). Near its end, the DNA agrees better with TRBJ2-7, so the J call may be wrong. The CDR3 extends over 15 amino acids. The germline gives CDR1 MNHEY, CDR2 SMNVEV (reference sequence).

The CDR3 reads CASLGGRYTGELFF. In nucleotides, the CDR3 is TGCGCCAGCCTAGGCGGCCGCTACACCGGGGAGCTGTTTTTT. V is TRBV10-2 and J is TRBJ2-2, with D hard to call. Germline CDR1 reads WSHSY; CDR2 reads SAAADI. V dropped 8 bases and J dropped 3 bases, with 13 bases sitting between them. The CDR3 is 14 amino acids.

The sample holds a few counts of this clone. CDR3 sequence (DNA): TGTGCCAGCAGTCCACAGGGATTGGAGCAGCCCCAGCATTTT. Translating gives CASSPQGLEQPQHF. The rearrangement links TRBV6-5 to TRBJ1-5, with D possibly TRBD1 on 6 matching bases. V was clipped by 5 bases and J by 7 bases, with 15 bases between them. The CDR3 spans 14 residues. CDR1 is MNHEY, CDR2 SVGAGI, per germline.

This clone was counted a single time. This chain connects TRBV7-6 to TRBJ2-1, with 12 bases that match TRBD1. The CDR3 has 16 amino acids. CDR1 is SGHVS and CDR2 is FNYEAQ in the germline V gene. V was clipped by 5 bases and J by 7 bases; unmatched bases: 9. The CDR3 DNA follows: TGTGCCAGCAGCGTCCCGGGACAGGGGGCTTGGAATGAGCAGTTCTTC. Its translation is CASSVPGQGAWNEQFF.

This rearrangement joins TRBV5-5 to TRBJ1-2; 7 bases match TRBD1. The CDR3 has 13 amino acids. With 4 bases clipped from V and 7 bases from J, the junction kept 7 bases outside the gene matches. Germline V gene sequence: CDR1 SGHKS, CDR2 YYEKEE (reference sequence). CDR3 DNA: TGTGCCAGCAGCGTGACAGGGTCGTGTGGCTACACCTTC. Translation gives CASSVTGSCGYTF. Based on the CDR3 plus reference TRBV5-5 and TRBJ1-2, the full variable domain is DAGVTQSPTHLIKTRGQQVTLRCSPISGHKSVSWYQQVLGQGPQFIFQYYEKEERGRGNFPDRFSARQFPNYSSELNVNALLLGDSALYLCASSVTGSCGYTFGSGTRLTVV.

This rearrangement joins TRBV13 to TRBJ2-2; weak D call: TRBD1 (5 bases). The CDR3 length is 14 residues. Germline V CDR1 and CDR2: PRHDT, FYEKMQ (reference sequence). Between the trimmed V and J ends, which lost 3 bases and 7 bases, there was a span of 12 bases. The CDR3 spells CASSLRWGNGELFF. In DNA, the CDR3 is TGTGCCAGCAGCTTGAGATGGGGCAACGGGGAGCTGTTTTTT.

V gene TRBV30 combines with J gene TRBJ1-1; D is unresolved. V was pared by 1 base and J by 2 bases, with 5 bases between. Germline V lookup: CDR1 GTSNPN, CDR2 SVGIG (reference sequence). The CDR3 totals 12 residues. The CDR3 loop reads CAWSGANTEAFF. The CDR3 nucleotides read TGTGCCTGGAGTGGGGCAAACACTGAAGCTTTCTTT.

The J gene is TRBJ2-7, the V gene TRBV30; 8 nucleotides align to TRBD2. Germline values: CDR1 GTSNPN, CDR2 SVGIG (reference sequence). The ends lost 3 bases at V and 3 bases at J; junction bases unmatched: 7. This CDR3 spans 14 amino acids. Here the CDR3 reads CAWRSGGGLYEQYF. The CDR3 nucleotides are TGTGCCTGGAGATCGGGCGGGGGGCTCTACGAGCAGTACTTC.

The chain recombines TRBV5-1 with TRBJ2-5, with D possibly TRBD1 on 6 matching bases. The J call is in doubt because the DNA end fits TRBJ2-7 better. This CDR3 region has 17 residues. The germline gives CDR1 SGHRS, CDR2 YFSETQ. CDR3 region: CASSPDSPFSTSYEQYF. CDR3 bases: TGCGCCAGCAGCCCGGACAGCCCCTTTAGTACGTCGTACGAGCAGTACTTC.

The J gene is TRBJ2-3, the V gene TRBV10-3, with 9 bases matching TRBD2. This CDR3 is built from 14 residues. After removal of 2 bases from V and 7 bases from J, the junction contained 4 bases not matched to a gene. Germline CDR1 reads ENHRY; CDR2 reads SYGVKD. The CDR3: CAISEGGRGHTQYF. As DNA, the CDR3 is TGTGCCATCAGTGAGGGCGGGAGGGGTCATACGCAGTATTTT.

The V call is TRBV29-1, the J call TRBJ2-7; TRBD1 matches 9 bases. The CDR3 sequence is 13 residues long. V lost 1 base to trimming and J lost 6 bases; unmatched junction nucleotides: 4. Germline values: CDR1 SQVTM, CDR2 ANQGSEA. CDR3 amino acids: CSVEGGQGSEQYF. In nucleotides, the CDR3 is TGCAGCGTTGAAGGGGGACAGGGCTCCGAGCAGTACTTC.

The chain is built from TRBV6-1 and TRBJ2-2, with D uncertain. CDR1 and CDR2 (germline): MNHNS, SASEGT. The CDR3 is 16 amino acids. V was cut by 2 bases and J by 0 bases, with 10 bases left in between. In DNA form, the CDR3 reads TGTGCCAGCAGTGAACCTATCGGTGCGAACACCGGGGAGCTGTTTTTT. Its protein product is CASSEPIGANTGELFF.

The chain has TRBV9 and TRBJ2-5, with TRBD1 matching 7 bases. The DNA end is more similar to TRBJ2-7, so the J call may be wrong. The CDR3 extends over 15 amino acids. CDR1 SGDLS and CDR2 YYNGEE come from the germline V gene. The CDR3 sequence: CASSVAPGGWDEQYF. The CDR3 DNA is TGTGCCAGCAGCGTAGCTCCAGGGGGTTGGGACGAGCAGTACTTC.

The chain has TRBV6-1 and TRBJ2-5, with D possibly TRBD2 on 6 matching bases. Per the germline V gene, CDR1 is MNHNS and CDR2 is SASEGT. V was clipped by 1 base and J by 1 base, with 13 bases between them. This CDR3 contains 16 residues. The CDR3 spells CASSEGLRSGQETQYF. For the CDR3, the DNA is TGTGCCAGCAGTGAAGGTCTTCGTAGCGGCCAAGAGACCCAGTACTTC.

As regards this clone: Other DNA sequences of this sample code for an identical CDR3. The CDR3 coding sequence is TGTGCCAGCAGCGTAGCGTCAGGGGGCCCCTACGAGCAGTACTTC. Translating it yields CASSVASGGPYEQYF. The V call is TRBV9, the J call TRBJ2-7; 8 bases are a match to TRBD1. After removal of 0 bases from V and 2 bases from J, the junction contained 4 bases not matched to a gene. Germline lookup yields CDR1 SGDLS and CDR2 YYNGEE. The CDR3 consists of 15 residues.

This clone was seen only once. This chain uses TRBV11-2 with TRBJ2-7, with D tentatively TRBD1 (6 bases). There are 15 residues in the CDR3. The V end lost 0 bases, the J end lost 2 bases, and 11 bases lay between the germline ends. Germline V gene sequence: CDR1 SGHAT, CDR2 FQNNGV. CDR3 DNA sequence: TGTGCCAGCAGCTTAGATCAGGGGATTCCCTACGAGCAGTACTTC. Residues: CASSLDQGIPYEQYF.

This chain links TRBV12-5 with TRBJ2-3, with a possible D match to TRBD2 (5 bases). The CDR3 consists of 12 residues. Germline CDR1 is LGHNT and CDR2 is FRNRAP. V was pared by 6 bases and J by 14 bases, with 18 bases between. The CDR3 is CASGTDFGLRYF. For the CDR3, the DNA is TGTGCTAGTGGGACGGACTTCGGGCTGCGGTATTTT. Filled out from reference TRBV12-5 and TRBJ2-3, the complete variable domain reads DARVTQTPRHKVTEMGQEVTMRCQPILGHNTVFWYRQTMMQGLELLAYFRNRAPLDDSGMPKDRFSAEMPDATLATLKIQPSEPRDSAVYFCASGTDFGLRYFGPGTRLTVL.